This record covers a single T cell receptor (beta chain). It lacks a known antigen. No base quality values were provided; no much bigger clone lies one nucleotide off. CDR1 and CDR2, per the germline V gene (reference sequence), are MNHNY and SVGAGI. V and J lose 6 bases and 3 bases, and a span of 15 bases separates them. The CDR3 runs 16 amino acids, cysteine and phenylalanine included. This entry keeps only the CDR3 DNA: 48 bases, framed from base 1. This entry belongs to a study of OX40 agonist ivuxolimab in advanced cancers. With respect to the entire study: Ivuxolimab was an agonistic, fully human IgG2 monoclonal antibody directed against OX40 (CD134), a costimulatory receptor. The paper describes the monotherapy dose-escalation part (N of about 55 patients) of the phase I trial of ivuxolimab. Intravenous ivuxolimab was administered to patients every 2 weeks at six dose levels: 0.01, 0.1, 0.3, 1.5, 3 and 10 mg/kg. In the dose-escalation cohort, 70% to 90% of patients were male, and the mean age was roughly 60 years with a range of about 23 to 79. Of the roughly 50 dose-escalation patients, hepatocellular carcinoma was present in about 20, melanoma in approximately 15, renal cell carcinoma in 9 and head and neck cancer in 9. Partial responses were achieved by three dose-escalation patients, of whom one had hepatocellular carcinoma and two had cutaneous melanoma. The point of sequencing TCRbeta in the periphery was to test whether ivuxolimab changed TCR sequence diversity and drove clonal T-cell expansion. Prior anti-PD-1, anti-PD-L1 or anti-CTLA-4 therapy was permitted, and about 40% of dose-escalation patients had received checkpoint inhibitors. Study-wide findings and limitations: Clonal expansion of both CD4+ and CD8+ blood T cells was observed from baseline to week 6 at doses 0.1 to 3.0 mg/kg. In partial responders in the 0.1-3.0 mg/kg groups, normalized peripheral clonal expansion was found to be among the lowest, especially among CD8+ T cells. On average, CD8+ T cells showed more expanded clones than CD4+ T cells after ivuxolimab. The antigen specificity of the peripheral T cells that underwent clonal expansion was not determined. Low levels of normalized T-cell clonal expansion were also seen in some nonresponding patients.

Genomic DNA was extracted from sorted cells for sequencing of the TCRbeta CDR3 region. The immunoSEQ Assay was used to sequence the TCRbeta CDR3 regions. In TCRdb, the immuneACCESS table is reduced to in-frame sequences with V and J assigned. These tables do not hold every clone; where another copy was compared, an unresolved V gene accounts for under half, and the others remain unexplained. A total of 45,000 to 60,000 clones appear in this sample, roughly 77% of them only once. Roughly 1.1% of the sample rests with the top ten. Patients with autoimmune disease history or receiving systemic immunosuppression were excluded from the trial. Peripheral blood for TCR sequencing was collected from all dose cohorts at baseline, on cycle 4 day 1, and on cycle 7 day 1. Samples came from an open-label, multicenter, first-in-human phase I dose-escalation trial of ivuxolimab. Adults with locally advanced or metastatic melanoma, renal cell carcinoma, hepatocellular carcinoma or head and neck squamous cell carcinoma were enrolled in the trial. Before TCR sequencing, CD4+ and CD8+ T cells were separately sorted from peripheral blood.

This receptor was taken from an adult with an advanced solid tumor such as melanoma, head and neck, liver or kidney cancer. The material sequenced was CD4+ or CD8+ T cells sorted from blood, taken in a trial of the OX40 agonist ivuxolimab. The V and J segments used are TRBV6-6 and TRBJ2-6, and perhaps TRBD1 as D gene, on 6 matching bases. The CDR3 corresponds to CASSPAGADGANVLTF. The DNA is TGTGCCAGCAGCCCGGCAGGGGCAGATGGGGCCAACGTCCTGACTTTC.